This is a list of T cell receptor beta chains from one sample in a study of cytotoxic CD8 clonotypes in ibrutinib-treated CLL. TCRdb keeps only in-frame clones here, not all; method: immunoSEQ multiplex PCR. Altogether 50,000 to 70,000 clones are present, roughly 54% being singletons, with the ten largest covering 20% to 30%. Sequences were derived from PBMCs, sampled at disease progression, from a patient treated with ibrutinib. All receptors derive from a human donor with chronic lymphocytic leukemia. The CDR3 runs from the conserved cysteine through the conserved F or W. The order of the fields is clone size, V gene, D gene, J gene, CDR3 length, CDR3 protein, CDR3 DNA. A D gene is named only where the DNA matches it firmly. A clone size is listed for some rows: how often the clone was seen (once, few, many), or a class if it is expanded.

.	TRBV6-1	TRBD2	TRBJ2-3	16	CASSEDRLAGTDTQYF	TGTGCCAGCAGTGAAGATCGGCTAGCGGGCACAGATACGCAGTATTTT
medium-sized	TRBV28	TRBD2	TRBJ2-1	18	CASSLEYLPGLEGNEQFF	TGTGCCAGCAGTTTGGAGTACCTACCGGGACTAGAAGGTAATGAGCAGTTCTTC
.	TRBV30	TRBD1	TRBJ1-5	19	CAWDTARTGAPVKTQPQHF	TGTGCCTGGGACACAGCTAGGACAGGGGCTCCGGTTAAGACTCAGCCCCAGCATTTT
.	TRBV13	TRBD2	TRBJ2-1	16	CASSFFSGRGKSEQFF	TGTGCCAGCAGCTTCTTCAGCGGGAGAGGCAAGAGTGAGCAGTTCTTC
.	TRBV2	TRBD1	TRBJ1-2	18	CASSVGTGKSGGSYGYTF	TGTGCCAGCAGTGTAGGGACAGGGAAGAGCGGGGGGTCCTATGGCTACACCTTC
.	TRBV28	.	TRBJ2-6	16	CASKRARSYGANVLTF	TGTGCCAGTAAGAGGGCCAGATCTTACGGGGCCAACGTCCTGACTTTC
.	TRBV5-6	.	TRBJ2-7	12	CASSLNSYEQYF	TGTGCCAGCAGTTTAAACTCCTACGAGCAGTACTTC
.	TRBV11-1	TRBD2	TRBJ2-5	16	CASRDLVAGKQETQYF	TGTGCCAGCAGAGATCTAGTAGCGGGGAAACAAGAGACCCAGTACTTC
.	TRBV7-9	.	TRBJ1-5	12	CASSLANQPQHF	TGTGCCAGCAGCTTAGCTAATCAGCCCCAGCATTTT
few	TRBV30	.	TRBJ1-1	12	CAWNLMGTEAFF	TGTGCCTGGAATCTCATGGGGACTGAAGCTTTCTTT